Described below is a single T cell receptor beta chain sequence and its context. The data are from a study of blood T cell repertoires in COVID-19. Study details: Collection of acute and convalescent COVID-19 samples took place in the United States, Italy and Spain. In each case, the material was cDNA or gDNA derived from T cells, B-cell-depleted T cells, or PBMCs.

Germline-derived CDR1 and CDR2 are SGDLS and YYNGEE. The trim removed 0 bases at V and 4 bases at J, leaving 12 bases unmatched. The CDR3 contains 18 residues. Source study methods: Estimation of nucleated cell counts was performed using reference gene primer amplification. The repertoire was sequenced with immunoSEQ multiplex PCR; TCRdb's copy has only in-frame clones and lacks some. Clone size and V and J calls were adopted from that table, with D and trimming inferred from the DNA. Counted here are around 180,000 clones, approximately 89% occurring once; the ten biggest clones make up 2% to 2.5%. The chain carries TRBV9 and TRBJ1-3; 8 nucleotides agree with TRBD1. The receptor was derived from a woman in her forties with acute COVID-19. The sequenced sample was PBMCs or T cells enriched from blood (not recorded which). In DNA, the CDR3 is TGTGCCAGCAGCGTAGGTCCCAACCAGGGGGCTTCAGGAAACACCATATATTTT. Protein sequence: CASSVGPNQGASGNTIYF.